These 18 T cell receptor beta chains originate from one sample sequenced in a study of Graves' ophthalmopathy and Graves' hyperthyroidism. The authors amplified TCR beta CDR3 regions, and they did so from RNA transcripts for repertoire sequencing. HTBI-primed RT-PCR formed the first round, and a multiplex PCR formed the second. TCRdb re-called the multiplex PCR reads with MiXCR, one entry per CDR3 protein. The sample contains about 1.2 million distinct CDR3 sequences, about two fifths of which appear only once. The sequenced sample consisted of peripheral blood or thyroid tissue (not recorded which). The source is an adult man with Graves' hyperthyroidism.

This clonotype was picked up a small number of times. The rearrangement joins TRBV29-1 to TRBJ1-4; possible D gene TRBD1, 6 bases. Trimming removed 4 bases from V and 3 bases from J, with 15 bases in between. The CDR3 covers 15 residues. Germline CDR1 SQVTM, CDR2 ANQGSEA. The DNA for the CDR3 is TGCAGCGTTGGAACTACAGGGTGGCCTAATGAAAAACTGTTTTTT. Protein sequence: CSVGTTGWPNEKLFF.

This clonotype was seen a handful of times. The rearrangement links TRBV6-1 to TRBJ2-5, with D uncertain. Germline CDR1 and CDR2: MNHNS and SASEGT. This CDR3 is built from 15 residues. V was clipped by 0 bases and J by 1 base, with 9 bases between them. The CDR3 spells CASSEALGPQETQYF. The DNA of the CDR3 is TGTGCCAGCAGTGAAGCGCTAGGGCCCCAAGAGACCCAGTACTTC.

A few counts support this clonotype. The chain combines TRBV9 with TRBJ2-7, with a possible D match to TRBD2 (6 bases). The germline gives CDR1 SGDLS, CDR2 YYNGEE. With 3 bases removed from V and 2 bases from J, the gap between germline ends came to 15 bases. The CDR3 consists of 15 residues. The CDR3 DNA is TGTGCCAGCAGCGCAACCGGGACTGAGACCTACGAGCAGTACTTC. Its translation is CASSATGTETYEQYF.

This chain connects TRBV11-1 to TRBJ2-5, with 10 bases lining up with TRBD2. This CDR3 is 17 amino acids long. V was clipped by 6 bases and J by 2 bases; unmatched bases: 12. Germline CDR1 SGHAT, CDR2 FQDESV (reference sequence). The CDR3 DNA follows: TGTGCCAGCAGTTCAGGGGGCTCTAGCGGGGGTCAAGAGACCCAGTACTTC. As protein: CASSSGGSSGGQETQYF. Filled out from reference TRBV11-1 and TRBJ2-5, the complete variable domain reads EAEVAQSPRYKITEKSQAVAFWCDPISGHATLYWYRQILGQGPELLVQFQDESVVDDSQLPKDRFSAERLKGVDSTLKIQPAELGDSAMYLCASSSGGSSGGQETQYFGPGTRLLVL.

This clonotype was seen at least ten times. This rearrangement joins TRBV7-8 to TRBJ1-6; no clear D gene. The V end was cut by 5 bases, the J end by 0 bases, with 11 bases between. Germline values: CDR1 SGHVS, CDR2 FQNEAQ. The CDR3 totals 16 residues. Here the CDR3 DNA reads TGTGCCAGCAGCCCCAGGAGTGGCTCCTATAATTCACCCCTCCACTTT. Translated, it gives CASSPRSGSYNSPLHF.

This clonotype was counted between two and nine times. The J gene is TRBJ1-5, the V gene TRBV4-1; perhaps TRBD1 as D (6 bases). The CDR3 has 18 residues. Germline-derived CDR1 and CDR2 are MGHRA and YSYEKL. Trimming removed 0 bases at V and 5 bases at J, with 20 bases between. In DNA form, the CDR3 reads TGCGCCAGCAGCCAAGATCGAACCGGGTCGGGGGGCCATCAGCCCCAGCATTTT. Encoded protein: CASSQDRTGSGGHQPQHF.

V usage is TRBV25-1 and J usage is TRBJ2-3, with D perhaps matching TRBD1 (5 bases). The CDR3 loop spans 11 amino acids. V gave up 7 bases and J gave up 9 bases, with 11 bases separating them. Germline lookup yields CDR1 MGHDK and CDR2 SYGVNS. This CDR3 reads CASTDRSTQYF. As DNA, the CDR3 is TGTGCCAGCACCGACAGAAGCACGCAGTATTTT.

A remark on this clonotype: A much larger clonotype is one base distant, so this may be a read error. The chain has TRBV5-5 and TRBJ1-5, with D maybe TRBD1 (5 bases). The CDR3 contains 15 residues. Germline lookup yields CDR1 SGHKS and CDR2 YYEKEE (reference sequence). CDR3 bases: TGTGCCAGCGGCTTGAGGGGACCGAACAATCAGCCCCAGCATTTT. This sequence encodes CASGLRGPNNQPQHF. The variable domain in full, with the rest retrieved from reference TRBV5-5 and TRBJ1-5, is DAGVTQSPTHLIKTRGQQVTLRCSPISGHKSVSWYQQVLGQGPQFIFQYYEKEERGRGNFPDRFSARQFPNYSSELNVNALLLGDSALYLCASGLRGPNNQPQHFGDGTRLSIL.

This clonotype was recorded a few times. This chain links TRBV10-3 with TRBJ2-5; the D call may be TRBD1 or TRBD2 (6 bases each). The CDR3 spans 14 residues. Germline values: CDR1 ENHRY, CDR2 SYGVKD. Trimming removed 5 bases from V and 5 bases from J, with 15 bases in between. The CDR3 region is CAISKEGQGETQYF. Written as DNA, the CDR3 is TGTGCCATCAGTAAGGAGGGCCAGGGGGAGACCCAGTACTTC.

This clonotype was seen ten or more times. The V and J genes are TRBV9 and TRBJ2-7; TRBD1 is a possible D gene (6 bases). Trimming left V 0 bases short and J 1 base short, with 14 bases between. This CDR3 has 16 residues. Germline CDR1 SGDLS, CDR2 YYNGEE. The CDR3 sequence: CASSVGSGVMSYEQYF. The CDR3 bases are TGTGCCAGCAGCGTAGGGTCAGGGGTTATGTCCTACGAGCAGTACTTC.

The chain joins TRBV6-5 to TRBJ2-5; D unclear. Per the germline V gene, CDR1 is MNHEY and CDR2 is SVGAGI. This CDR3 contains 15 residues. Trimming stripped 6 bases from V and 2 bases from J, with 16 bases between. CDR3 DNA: TGTGCCAGCAGGAAACCGGGCACTCTACAAGAGACCCAGTACTTC. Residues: CASRKPGTLQETQYF.

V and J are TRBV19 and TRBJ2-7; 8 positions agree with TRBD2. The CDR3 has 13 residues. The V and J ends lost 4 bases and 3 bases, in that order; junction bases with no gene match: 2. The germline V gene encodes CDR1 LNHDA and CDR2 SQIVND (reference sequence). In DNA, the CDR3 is TGTGCCAGTAGTACGGGACTAGTCTACGAGCAGTACTTC. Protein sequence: CASSTGLVYEQYF.

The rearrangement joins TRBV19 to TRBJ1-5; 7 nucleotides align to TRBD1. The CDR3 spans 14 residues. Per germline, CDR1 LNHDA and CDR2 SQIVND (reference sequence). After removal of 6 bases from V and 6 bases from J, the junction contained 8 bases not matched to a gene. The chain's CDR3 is CASSLLQGFQPQHF. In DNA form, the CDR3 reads TGTGCCAGTAGCCTCTTACAGGGGTTTCAGCCCCAGCATTTT.

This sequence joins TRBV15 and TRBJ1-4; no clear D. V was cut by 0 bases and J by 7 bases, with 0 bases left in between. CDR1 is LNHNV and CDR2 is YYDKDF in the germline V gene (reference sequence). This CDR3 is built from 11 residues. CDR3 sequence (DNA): TGTGCCACCAGCAGAGATGAAAAACTGTTTTTT. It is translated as CATSRDEKLFF.

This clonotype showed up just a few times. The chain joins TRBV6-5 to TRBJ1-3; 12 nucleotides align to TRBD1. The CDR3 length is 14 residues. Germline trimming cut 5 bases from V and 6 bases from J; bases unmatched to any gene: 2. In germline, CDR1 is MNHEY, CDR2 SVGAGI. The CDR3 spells CASSRGQGANTIYF. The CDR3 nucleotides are TGTGCCAGCAGTCGGGGACAGGGGGCAAACACCATATATTTT.

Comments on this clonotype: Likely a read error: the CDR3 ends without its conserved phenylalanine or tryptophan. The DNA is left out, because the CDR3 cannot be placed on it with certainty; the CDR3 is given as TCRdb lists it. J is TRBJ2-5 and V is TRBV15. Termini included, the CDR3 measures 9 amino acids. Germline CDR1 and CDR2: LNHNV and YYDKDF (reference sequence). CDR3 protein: CATSRDRKV.

CDR3 nucleotides: TGTGCCAGCAGCGAAGAAACAGGGAATTCACCCCTCCACTTT. The encoded protein is CASSEETGNSPLHF. V usage is TRBV7-9 and J usage is TRBJ1-6; perhaps TRBD1 as D (6 bases). This CDR3 contains 14 residues. The V end was cut by 5 bases, the J end by 7 bases, with 12 bases between. The V gene's germline CDR1 is SEHNR and CDR2 FQNEAQ (reference sequence).

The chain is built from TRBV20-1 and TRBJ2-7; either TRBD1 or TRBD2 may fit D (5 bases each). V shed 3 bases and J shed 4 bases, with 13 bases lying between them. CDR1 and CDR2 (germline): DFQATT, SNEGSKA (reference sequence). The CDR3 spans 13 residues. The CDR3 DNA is TGCAGTGCTAGGTTCGAGGGGCGTTACGAGCAGTACTTC. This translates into CSARFEGRYEQYF.